This T cell receptor (beta chain) was documented in a study of shared clonotypes between healthy human individuals. V gave up 3 bases and J gave up 8 bases; unmatched junction bases: 19. The CDR3 length is 17 residues. In germline, CDR1 is SGHRS, CDR2 YFSETQ. General study findings and limits: Shared clonotypes across all four donors exceeded non-shared ones in generation probability.

In the source study's methods: Junction-only immunoSEQ sequences carried no quality scores, so filtering differed. Sequenced by immunoSEQ multiplex PCR; TCRdb stores in-frame clones only, minus some. V, J and clone size were drawn from that table, and D and trimming were deduced from the DNA. The sample records about 2.3 million clones, approximately 95% being singletons. This clone was seen once. The antigen is not known. The rearrangement uses TRBV5-1 and TRBJ1-2; the match to TRBD1 covers 7 bases. Sequencing was carried out using naive CD4+ T cells from PBMCs. The sample's subset: CD45RA+ positively selected. This TCR was sampled from a man between 18 and 35 years old in good health. Some clones in this sample may be carry-over from other donors' samples. The CDR3 sequence is CASSSNPEQGLWKGYTF. Here the CDR3 DNA reads TGCGCCAGCAGCTCCAACCCTGAACAGGGGCTATGGAAGGGCTACACCTTC.